This TCR beta chain comes out of a study of CD8 T cells in Susac syndrome. Study-wide findings and caveats: Regarding the TCR sequencing and HLA analysis, the study admitted that a relatively small number of individuals were involved.

This clonotype came up a few times. Its antigen is currently unknown. The RNA, roughly 0.5 to 1 ug, was put through reverse transcription using random hexamers. Multiplex PCR with immunoSEQ amplified the TCR beta CDR3 across 54 Vbeta and 13 Jbeta. TCRdb used MiXCR to reprocess the immunoSEQ multiplex PCR reads, holding one entry per CDR3 protein. The table includes a few hundred thousand distinct CDR3 sequences, around 83% detected once. Sequencing of TCR beta was undertaken in CD8+ and CD4+ T cells derived from blood. The trim removed 7 bases at V and 6 bases at J, leaving 9 bases unmatched. This CDR3 is 14 amino acids long.

Sequenced: CD8+ T cells from PBMCs. This receptor was identified in a human donor with multiple sclerosis. The rearrangement joins TRBV12-3 or TRBV12-4 to TRBJ2-3; TRBD1 agrees at 8 bases. CDR3 DNA sequence: TGTGCCAGCAAACCTACAGGGGGGTGGGATACGCAGTATTTT. It yields the protein CASKPTGGWDTQYF.